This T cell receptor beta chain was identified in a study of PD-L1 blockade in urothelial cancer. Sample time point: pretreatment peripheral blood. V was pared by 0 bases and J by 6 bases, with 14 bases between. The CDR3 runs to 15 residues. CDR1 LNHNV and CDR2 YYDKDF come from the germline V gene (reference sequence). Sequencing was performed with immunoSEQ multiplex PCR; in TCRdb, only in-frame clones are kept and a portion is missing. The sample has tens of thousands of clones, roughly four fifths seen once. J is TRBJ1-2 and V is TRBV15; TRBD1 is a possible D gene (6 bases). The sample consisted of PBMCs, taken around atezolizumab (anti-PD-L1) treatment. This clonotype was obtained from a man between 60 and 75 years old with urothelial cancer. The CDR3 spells CATSRDINRVDGYTF. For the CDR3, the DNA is TGTGCCACCAGCAGAGATATAAACAGGGTGGATGGCTACACCTTC. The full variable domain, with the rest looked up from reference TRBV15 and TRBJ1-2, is DAMVIQNPRYQVTQFGKPVTLSCSQTLNHNVMYWYQQKSSQAPKLLFHYYDKDFNNEADTPDNFQSRRPNTSFCFLDIRSPGLGDTAMYLCATSRDINRVDGYTFGSGTRLTVV.